This T cell receptor (beta chain) was profiled in a study of T-cell memory formation after mild COVID-19. This clonotype turned up a few times. Its antigen remains unknown. 5'RACE with constant-segment primers built TCRalpha and TCRbeta cDNA libraries with UMIs. MiXCR was run by TCRdb on the 5' RACE reads, yielding one entry per CDR3 protein. The sample yields 400,000 or so distinct CDR3 sequences, 15% to 25% seen once. Study outcomes and limitations: Clones that shrank (day 15 to 85) were balanced CD4/CD8, whereas later expanders leaned CD4+. Confirmation of SARS-CoV-2 specificity was lacking for second-wave clones peaking day 37.

This CDR3 contains 15 residues. In germline, CDR1 is DFQATT, CDR2 SNEGSKA (reference sequence). V dropped 0 bases and J dropped 3 bases, with 15 bases sitting between them. Sequenced: PBMCs or a T cell subset sorted from them (not recorded which). The rearrangement links TRBV20-1 to TRBJ2-7, with D possibly TRBD1 on 5 matching bases. The TCR originated in an adult woman who had mild COVID-19 (a few samples of this study predate the infection). Cell type and time point are not known. The CDR3 reads CSARDRRQGNYEQYF. The CDR3 region has the DNA TGCAGTGCTAGAGATCGTAGGCAGGGTAACTACGAGCAGTACTTC.